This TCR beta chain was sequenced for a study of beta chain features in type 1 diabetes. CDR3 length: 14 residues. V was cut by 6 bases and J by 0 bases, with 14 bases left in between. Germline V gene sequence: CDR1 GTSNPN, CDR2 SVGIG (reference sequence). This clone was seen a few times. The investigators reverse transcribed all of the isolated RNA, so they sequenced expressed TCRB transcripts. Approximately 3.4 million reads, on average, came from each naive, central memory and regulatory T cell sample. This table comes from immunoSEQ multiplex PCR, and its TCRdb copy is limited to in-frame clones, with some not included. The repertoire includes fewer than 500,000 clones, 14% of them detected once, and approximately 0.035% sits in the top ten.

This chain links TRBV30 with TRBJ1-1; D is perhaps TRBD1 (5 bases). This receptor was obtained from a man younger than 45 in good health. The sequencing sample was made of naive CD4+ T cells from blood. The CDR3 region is CACGGNDMNTEAFF. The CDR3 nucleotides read TGTGCCTGCGGGGGGAACGATATGAACACTGAAGCTTTCTTT.